The 6 T cell receptor beta chains below were found in one sample sequenced in a study of blood T cell repertoires in COVID-19. Profiling relied on immunoSEQ multiplex PCR, and the TCRdb table lists in-frame clones only, not all of them. This repertoire shows more than 350,000 clones, around 87% found once; its top ten account for under 11%. The specimen was peripheral blood. The origin of the receptors is a woman in her 30s with COVID-19, enrolled during active disease.

The chain combines TRBV5-1 with TRBJ2-7; maybe TRBD1 (5 bases). CDR1 and CDR2 from the germline V gene are SGHRS and YFSETQ. There are 14 residues in the CDR3. V gave up 0 bases and J gave up 6 bases, with 13 bases separating them. The DNA of the CDR3 is TGCGCCAGCAGCTTGGGGACCCAGGGTTCCGAGCAGTACTTC. Protein sequence: CASSLGTQGSEQYF.

This sequence joins TRBV20-1 and TRBJ2-1; possible D gene TRBD2, 6 bases. Trimming cost V 3 bases and J 5 bases, with 14 bases left between them. Per germline, CDR1 DFQATT and CDR2 SNEGSKA (reference sequence). There are 14 residues in the CDR3. DNA of the CDR3: TGCAGTGCTAGTGCTCTGGGGAGGAACAATGAGCAGTTCTTC. It is translated as CSASALGRNNEQFF.

The chain carries TRBV7-9 and TRBJ2-1; D ambiguous. Germline V gives CDR1 SEHNR, CDR2 FQNEAQ (reference sequence). V lost 2 bases, J lost 4 bases, and 6 bases lay in between. The CDR3 runs to 13 residues. CDR3 loop: CASSLTGYNEQFF. The CDR3 DNA reads as TGTGCCAGCAGCTTAACTGGTTACAATGAGCAGTTCTTC.

This clone was seen a single time. This chain connects TRBV4-2 to TRBJ2-2; 9 nucleotides agree with TRBD2. Per germline, CDR1 LGHNA and CDR2 YNFKEQ. The length of the CDR3 is 17 residues. V dropped 0 bases and J dropped 5; count of bases not matched to a gene: 7. As DNA, the CDR3 is TGTGCCAGCAGCCAAGATAGGGTAGCGGGAGAAACCGGGGAGCTGTTTTTT. It encodes CASSQDRVAGETGELFF.

The rearrangement joins TRBV5-1 to TRBJ2-1; 13 positions agree with TRBD2. CDR3 size: 19 residues. V gave up 0 bases and J gave up 0 bases; unmatched junction bases: 6. In germline, CDR1 is SGHRS, CDR2 YFSETQ. The CDR3 reads CASSLAPTSGRRSYNEQFF. CDR3 bases: TGCGCCAGCAGCTTGGCCCCGACTAGCGGGAGGCGCTCCTACAATGAGCAGTTCTTC.

CDR3 amino acids: CASSGLDRGIGNSPLHF. The CDR3 DNA sequence: TGTGCCAGCAGCGGTCTCGACAGGGGGATTGGAAATTCACCCCTCCACTTT. The chain joins TRBV27 to TRBJ1-6; TRBD1 aligns across 9 bases. Germline CDR1 is MNHEY and CDR2 is SMNVEV (reference sequence). V dropped 6 bases and J dropped 7; count of bases not matched to a gene: 13. The CDR3 extends over 17 amino acids.